The 8 T cell receptor beta chains below were found in one sample sequenced in a study of blood T cell repertoires in COVID-19. Data came from immunoSEQ multiplex PCR; TCRdb stores just in-frame clones and leaves some out. The sample contains more than 85,000 clones, approximately 87% of which appear only once. The specimen sequenced was peripheral blood. These receptors were taken from a woman aged 55 to 70 with acute or convalescent COVID-19.

This clone appeared many times. The rearrangement uses TRBV27 and TRBJ2-2; TRBD2 agrees at 8 bases. V lost 3 bases to trimming and J lost 4 bases; unmatched junction nucleotides: 7. The CDR3 loop spans 16 amino acids. Germline V gene lookup returns CDR1 MNHEY and CDR2 SMNVEV (reference sequence). The CDR3 DNA follows: TGTGCCAGCAGTTTCGGAGCTAGCGGGTTCACCGGGGAGCTGTTTTTT. Residues: CASSFGASGFTGELFF.

This clone appeared once. This chain joins TRBV30 and TRBJ1-4, with D tentatively TRBD1 (5 bases). This CDR3 comprises 14 residues. CDR1 GTSNPN and CDR2 SVGIG come from the germline V gene (reference sequence). V was clipped by 3 bases and J by 10 bases, with 18 bases between them. The CDR3 loop is CAWRVGLSGGKLFF. In nucleotides, the CDR3 is TGTGCCTGGAGAGTGGGACTGTCGGGCGGAAAACTGTTTTTT.

As for this clone: Other nucleotide sequences in the sample specify the same CDR3. The chain uses TRBV7-2 and TRBJ2-7, with 7 bases identical to TRBD1. The V and J ends lost 2 bases and 3 bases, in that order; junction bases with no gene match: 1. The length of the CDR3 is 13 residues. The germline gives CDR1 SGHTA, CDR2 FQGNSA. CDR3 sequence (DNA): TGTGCCAGCAGCTTAAGGGACAGCTACGAGCAGTACTTC. Its translation: CASSLRDSYEQYF. Full variable domain (missing parts from reference TRBV7-2 and TRBJ2-7): GAGVSQSPSNKVTEKGKDVELRCDPISGHTALYWYRQSLGQGLEFLIYFQGNSAPDKSGLPSDRFSAERTGGSVSTLTIQRTQQEDSAVYLCASSLRDSYEQYFGPGTRLTVT.

The chain uses TRBV29-1 and TRBJ1-2; 7 positions agree with TRBD1. V was pared by 7 bases and J by 3 bases, with 8 bases of the junction left unmatched. This CDR3 is built from 13 residues. The germline gives CDR1 SQVTM, CDR2 ANQGSEA. Here the CDR3 reads CSGDRDFDYGYTF. In DNA, the CDR3 is TGCAGCGGTGACAGGGATTTCGACTATGGCTACACCTTC.

The rearrangement links TRBV6-6 to TRBJ2-1; D gene uncertain. The CDR3 is made up of 15 amino acids. Germline V gives CDR1 MNHNY, CDR2 SVGAGI (reference sequence). V lost 7 bases and J lost 0, with 13 bases in between. CDR3 nucleotide sequence: TGTGCCAGCATTTCGCACGAGAGCTCCTACAATGAGCAGTTCTTC. Protein: CASISHESSYNEQFF.

The rearrangement uses TRBV30 and TRBJ2-5; D perhaps matches TRBD2 (7 bases). Germline V gene sequence: CDR1 GTSNPN, CDR2 SVGIG (reference sequence). CDR3 length: 14 amino acids. Trimming took 4 bases from V and 2 from J, leaving 14 bases between them. CDR3 protein: CAWTTGGPQETQYF. The CDR3 nucleotides read TGTGCCTGGACTACCGGGGGGCCGCAAGAGACCCAGTACTTC. The variable domain in full, completed from reference TRBV30 and TRBJ2-5, reads SQTIHQWPATLVQPVGSPLSLECTVEGTSNPNLYWYRQAAGRGLQLLFYSVGIGQISSEVPQNLSASRPQDRQFILSSKKLLLSDSGFYLCAWTTGGPQETQYFGPGTRLLVL.

CDR3 region: CASSPIAAPGDGYTF. The DNA of the CDR3 is TGTGCCAGCTCTCCTATAGCCGCCCCCGGGGATGGCTACACCTTC. The chain recombines TRBV18 with TRBJ1-2; no clear D. Trimming left V 6 bases short and J 6 bases short, with 20 bases between. Germline V CDR1 and CDR2: KGHSH, LQKENI. The length of the CDR3 is 15 residues.

The rearrangement uses TRBV29-1 and TRBJ2-3, with TRBD1 identical over 7 bases. The CDR3 has 15 residues. Germline V lookup: CDR1 SQVTM, CDR2 ANQGSEA. Losses at the gene ends were 6 bases for V and 4 bases for J; bases not matched to a gene: 13. The CDR3: CSVEGMLTGADTQYF. The CDR3 DNA is TGCAGCGTCGAGGGGATGCTCACAGGGGCAGATACGCAGTATTTT.